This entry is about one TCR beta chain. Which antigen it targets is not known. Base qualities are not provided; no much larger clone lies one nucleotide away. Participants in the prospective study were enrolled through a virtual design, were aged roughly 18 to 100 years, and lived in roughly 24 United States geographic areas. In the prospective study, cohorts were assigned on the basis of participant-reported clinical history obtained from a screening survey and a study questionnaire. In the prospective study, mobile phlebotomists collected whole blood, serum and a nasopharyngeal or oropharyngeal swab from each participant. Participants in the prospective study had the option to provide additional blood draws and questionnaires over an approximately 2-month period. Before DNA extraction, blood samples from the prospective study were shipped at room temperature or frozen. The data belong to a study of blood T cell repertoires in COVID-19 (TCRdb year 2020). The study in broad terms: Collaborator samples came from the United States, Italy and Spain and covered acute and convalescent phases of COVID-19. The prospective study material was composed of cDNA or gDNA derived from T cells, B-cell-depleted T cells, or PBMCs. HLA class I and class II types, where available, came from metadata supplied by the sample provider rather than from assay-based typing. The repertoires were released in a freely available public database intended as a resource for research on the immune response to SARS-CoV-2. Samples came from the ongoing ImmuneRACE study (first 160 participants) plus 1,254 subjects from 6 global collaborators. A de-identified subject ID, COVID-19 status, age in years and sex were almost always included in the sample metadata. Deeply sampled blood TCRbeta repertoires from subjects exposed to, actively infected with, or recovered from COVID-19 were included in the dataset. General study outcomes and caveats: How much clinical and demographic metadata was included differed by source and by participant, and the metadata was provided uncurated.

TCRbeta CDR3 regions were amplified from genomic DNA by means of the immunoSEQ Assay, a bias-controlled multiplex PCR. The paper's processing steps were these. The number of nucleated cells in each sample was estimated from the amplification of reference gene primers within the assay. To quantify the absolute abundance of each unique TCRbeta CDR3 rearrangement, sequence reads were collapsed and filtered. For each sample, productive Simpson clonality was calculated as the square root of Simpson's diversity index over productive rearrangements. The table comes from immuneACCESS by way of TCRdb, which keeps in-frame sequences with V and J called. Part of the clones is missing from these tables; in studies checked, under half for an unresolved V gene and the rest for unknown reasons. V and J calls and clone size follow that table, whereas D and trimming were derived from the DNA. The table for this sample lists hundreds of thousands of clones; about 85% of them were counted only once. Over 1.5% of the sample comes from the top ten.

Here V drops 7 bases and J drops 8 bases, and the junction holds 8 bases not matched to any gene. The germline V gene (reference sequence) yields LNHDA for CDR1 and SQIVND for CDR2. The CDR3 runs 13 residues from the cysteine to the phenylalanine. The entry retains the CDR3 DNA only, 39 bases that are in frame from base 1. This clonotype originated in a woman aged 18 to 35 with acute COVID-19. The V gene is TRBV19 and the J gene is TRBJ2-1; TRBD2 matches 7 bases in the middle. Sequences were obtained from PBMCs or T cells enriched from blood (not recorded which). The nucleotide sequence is TGTGCCAGTAAGCTTGGCGGGAGTCATGAGCAGTTCTTC. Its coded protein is CASKLGGSHEQFF.